The clone carrying this TCR beta chain was picked up many times. TCRdb reprocessed the 5' RACE reads via MiXCR and lists one record per CDR3 protein. This sample yields roughly 400,000 distinct CDR3 sequences, of which around 24% are seen a single time; 8.8% belongs to the top ten. These data originate in a study of T-cell memory formation after mild COVID-19. The V end was cut by 4 bases, the J end by 2 bases, with 12 bases between. CDR3 length equals 14 residues. Germline-derived CDR1 and CDR2 are SGHDT and YYEEEE. This chain uses TRBV5-6 with TRBJ2-5; possibly TRBD2 for D (5 bases). The specimen was PBMCs or a T cell subset sorted from them (not recorded which). This TCR came from an adult woman who had mild COVID-19 (a few samples of this study predate the infection). Cell type and time point are not known. CDR3 coding DNA: TGTGCCAGCAGCCGTGGACTCATACAAGAGACCCAGTACTTC. It translates to CASSRGLIQETQYF. The full variable domain, with the rest looked up from reference TRBV5-6 and TRBJ2-5, is DAGVTQSPTHLIKTRGQQVTLRCSPKSGHDTVSWYQQALGQGPQFIFQYYEEEERQRGNFPDRFSGHQFPNYSSELNVNALLLGDSALYLCASSRGLIQETQYFGPGTRLLVL.